This T cell receptor (beta chain) was documented in a study of OX40 agonist ivuxolimab in advanced cancers. The overall study: Patients took ivuxolimab, an agonistic anti-OX40 (CD134) antibody.

Assay: immunoSEQ multiplex PCR; the TCRdb copy retains only in-frame clones and omits some. The sample holds fewer than 80,000 clones, about 88% seen once. The CDR3 is 14 residues long. Trimming shortened V by 9 bases and J by 4 bases, and 15 bases separated the two germline ends. In germline, CDR1 is SNHLY, CDR2 FYNNEI. Blood got drawn at baseline, again on cycle 4 day 1, and then on cycle 7 day 1. This sequence joins TRBV2 and TRBJ1-4, with D perhaps TRBD1 (5 bases). The TCR sequence derives from an adult with an advanced solid tumor such as melanoma, head and neck, liver or kidney cancer. This specimen was CD4+ or CD8+ T cells sorted from blood, taken in a trial of the OX40 agonist ivuxolimab. The CDR3 reads CASKPGELNEKLFF. For the CDR3, the DNA is TGTGCCAGTAAACCGGGGGAACTTAATGAAAAACTGTTTTTT.